The present T cell receptor beta chain was sequenced within a study of blood T cells in healthy people across ages. Using a J-beta primer mix together with a sample-barcoded 5' primer, a second PCR was run for roughly 6 to 12 cycles. In TCRdb, the 5' RACE reads were re-called with MiXCR into one record per CDR3 protein. The repertoire holds around 800,000 distinct CDR3 sequences, more than 25% seen once, with 3% in the top ten. This CDR3 has 14 residues. Germline V gives CDR1 MNHEY, CDR2 SMNVEV (reference sequence). V dropped 8 bases and J dropped 6 bases, with 17 bases sitting between them. About this clonotype itself: Its antigen is unknown.

Study-level points and caveats: Diversity figures derived from one million T cells were judged to underestimate the true value.

Another study also made use of these data, one on T cells of mothers and their children. That study reports: Donors were a few healthy Caucasian mothers and their six children. In each mother, TCR beta CDR3 reads exceeded 8 million; in each child, they numbered 3 million to 3.5 million.

This clonotype originated in a boy aged 10-17 years in good health. The sample comprised blood. The chain combines TRBV27 with TRBJ1-5; a weak D match, TRBD1 (5 bases). The chain's CDR3 is CASGDGESGQPQHF. The CDR3 nucleotides read TGTGCCAGCGGGGACGGAGAAAGTGGTCAGCCCCAGCATTTT.